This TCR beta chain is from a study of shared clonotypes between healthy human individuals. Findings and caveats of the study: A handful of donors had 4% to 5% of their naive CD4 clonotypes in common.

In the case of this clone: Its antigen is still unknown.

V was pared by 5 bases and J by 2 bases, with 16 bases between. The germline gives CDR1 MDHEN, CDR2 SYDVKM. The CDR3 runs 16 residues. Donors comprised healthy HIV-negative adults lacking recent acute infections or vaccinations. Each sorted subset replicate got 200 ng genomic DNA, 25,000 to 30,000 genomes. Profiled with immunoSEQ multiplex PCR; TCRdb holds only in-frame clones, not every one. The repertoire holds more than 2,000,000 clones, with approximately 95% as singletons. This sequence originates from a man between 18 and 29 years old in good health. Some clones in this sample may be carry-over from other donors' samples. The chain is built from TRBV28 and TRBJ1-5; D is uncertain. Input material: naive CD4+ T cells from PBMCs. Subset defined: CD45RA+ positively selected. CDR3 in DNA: TGTGCCAGCAGTCCCCGGGTCTTATCGGGCAATCAGCCCCAGCATTTT. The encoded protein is CASSPRVLSGNQPQHF.